The present entry profiles one T cell receptor (beta chain) with its context. In the authors' methods: Amplification with reference gene primers provided the estimates of nucleated cell counts. The data were produced by immunoSEQ multiplex PCR, yet TCRdb's version contains in-frame clones alone and is incomplete. V, J and clone size derive from that table, while D and trimming were established from the DNA sequence. The data hold 170,000 or so clones, with over 80% observed a single time. Deletions cut 4 bases from V and 0 bases from J, with 9 bases between. Germline V gene sequence: CDR1 SGHVS, CDR2 FNYEAQ. The CDR3 length is 15 residues. This sample was taken from a study of blood T cell repertoires in COVID-19. At the level of the study: COVID-19 samples, acute and convalescent, were from the United States, Italy and Spain. Sample material is recorded as cDNA or gDNA derived from T cells, B-cell-depleted T cells, or PBMCs.

The source of this sequence is a woman aged 55 to 70 with acute or convalescent COVID-19. Sample: peripheral blood. The chain has TRBV7-6 and TRBJ1-4, with D perhaps matching TRBD1 (6 bases). CDR3 protein: CASSSRQATNEKLFF. The CDR3 DNA follows: TGTGCCAGCAGCTCCCGACAGGCAACTAATGAAAAACTGTTTTTT. Filled out from reference TRBV7-6 and TRBJ1-4, the complete variable domain reads GAGVSQSPRYKVTKRGQDVALRCDPISGHVSLYWYRQALGQGPEFLTYFNYEAQQDKSGLPNDRFSAERPEGSISTLTIQRTEQRDSAMYRCASSSRQATNEKLFFGSGTQLSVL.